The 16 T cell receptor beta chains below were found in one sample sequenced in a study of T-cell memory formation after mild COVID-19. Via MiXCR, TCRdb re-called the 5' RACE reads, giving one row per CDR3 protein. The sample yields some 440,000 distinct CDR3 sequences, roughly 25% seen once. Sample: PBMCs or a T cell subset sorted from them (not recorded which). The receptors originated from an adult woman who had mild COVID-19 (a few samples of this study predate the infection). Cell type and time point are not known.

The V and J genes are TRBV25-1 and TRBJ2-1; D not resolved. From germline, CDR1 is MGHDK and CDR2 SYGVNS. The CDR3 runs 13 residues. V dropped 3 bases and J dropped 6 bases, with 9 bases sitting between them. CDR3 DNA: TGTGCCAGCAGTGAGTTCCCAATCAATGAGCAGTTCTTC. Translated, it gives CASSEFPINEQFF.

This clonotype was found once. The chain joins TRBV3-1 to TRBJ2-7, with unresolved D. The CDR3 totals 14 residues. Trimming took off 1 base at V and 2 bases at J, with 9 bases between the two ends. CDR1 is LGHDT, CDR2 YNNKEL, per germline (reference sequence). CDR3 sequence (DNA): TGTGCCAGCAGCCAAGGGGCCTGGACCTACGAGCAGTACTTC. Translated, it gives CASSQGAWTYEQYF.

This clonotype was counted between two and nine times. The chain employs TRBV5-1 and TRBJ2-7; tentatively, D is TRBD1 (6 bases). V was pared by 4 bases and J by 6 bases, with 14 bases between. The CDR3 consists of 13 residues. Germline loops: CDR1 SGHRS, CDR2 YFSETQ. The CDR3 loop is CASSSAGVGEQYF. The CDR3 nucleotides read TGCGCCAGCAGCAGCGCAGGGGTAGGCGAGCAGTACTTC.

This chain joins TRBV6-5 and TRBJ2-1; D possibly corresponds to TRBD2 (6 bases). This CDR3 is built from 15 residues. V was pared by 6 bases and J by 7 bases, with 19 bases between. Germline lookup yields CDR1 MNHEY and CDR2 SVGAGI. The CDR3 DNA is TGTGCCAGCAGCTCGACCGGGTGGAGGGAAAATGAGCAGTTCTTC. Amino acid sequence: CASSSTGWRENEQFF.

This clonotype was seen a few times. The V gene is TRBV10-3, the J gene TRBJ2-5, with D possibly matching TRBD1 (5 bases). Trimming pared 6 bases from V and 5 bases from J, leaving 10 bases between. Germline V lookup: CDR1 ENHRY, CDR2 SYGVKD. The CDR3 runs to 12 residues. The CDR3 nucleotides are TGTGCCATCAGAGGGGAAGTCGAGACCCAGTACTTC. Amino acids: CAIRGEVETQYF.

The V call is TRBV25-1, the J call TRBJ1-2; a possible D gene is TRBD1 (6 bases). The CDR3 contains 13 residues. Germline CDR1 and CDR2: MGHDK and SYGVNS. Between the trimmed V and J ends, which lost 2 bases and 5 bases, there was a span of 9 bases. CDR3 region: CASSEQGRYGYTF. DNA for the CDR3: TGTGCCAGCAGTGAACAGGGGCGGTATGGCTACACCTTC.

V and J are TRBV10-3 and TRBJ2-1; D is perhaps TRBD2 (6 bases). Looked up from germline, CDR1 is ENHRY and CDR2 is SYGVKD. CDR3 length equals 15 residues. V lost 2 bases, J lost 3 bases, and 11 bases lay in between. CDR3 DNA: TGTGCCATCAGTGAGAAGGGACTCCTCTACAATGAGCAGTTCTTC. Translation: CAISEKGLLYNEQFF.

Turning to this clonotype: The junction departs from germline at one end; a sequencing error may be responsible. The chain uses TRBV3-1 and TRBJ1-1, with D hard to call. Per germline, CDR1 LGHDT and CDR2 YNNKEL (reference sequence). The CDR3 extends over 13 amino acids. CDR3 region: CASSQGRGTEAFF. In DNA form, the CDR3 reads TGCGCCAGCAGCCAAGGACGGGGCACTGAAGCTTTCTTT.

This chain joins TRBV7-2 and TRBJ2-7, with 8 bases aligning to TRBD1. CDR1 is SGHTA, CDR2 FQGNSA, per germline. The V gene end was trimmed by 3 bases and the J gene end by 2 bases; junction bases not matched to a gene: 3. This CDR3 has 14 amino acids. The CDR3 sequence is CASSFRDRPYEQYF. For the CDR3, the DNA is TGTGCCAGCAGCTTCCGGGACAGGCCCTACGAGCAGTACTTC. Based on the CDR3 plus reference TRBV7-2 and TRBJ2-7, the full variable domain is GAGVSQSPSNKVTEKGKDVELRCDPISGHTALYWYRQSLGQGLEFLIYFQGNSAPDKSGLPSDRFSAERTGGSVSTLTIQRTQQEDSAVYLCASSFRDRPYEQYFGPGTRLTVT.

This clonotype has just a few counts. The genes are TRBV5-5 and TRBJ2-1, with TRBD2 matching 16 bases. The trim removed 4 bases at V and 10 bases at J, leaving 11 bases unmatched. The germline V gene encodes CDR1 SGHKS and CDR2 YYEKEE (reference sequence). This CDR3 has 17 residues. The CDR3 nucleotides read TGTGCCAGCAGCCCTGCTCCGGGACTAGCGGGAGGGCCGGAGCAGTTCTTC. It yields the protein CASSPAPGLAGGPEQFF.

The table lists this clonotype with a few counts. The chain's CDR3 is CSAREGHGYQETQYF. The DNA of the CDR3 is TGCAGTGCTAGAGAGGGCCACGGGTACCAAGAGACCCAGTACTTC. This chain links TRBV20-1 with TRBJ2-5; D ambiguous. Trimming took 0 bases from V and 0 from J, leaving 11 bases between them. The length of the CDR3 is 15 residues. The germline V gene encodes CDR1 DFQATT and CDR2 SNEGSKA (reference sequence).

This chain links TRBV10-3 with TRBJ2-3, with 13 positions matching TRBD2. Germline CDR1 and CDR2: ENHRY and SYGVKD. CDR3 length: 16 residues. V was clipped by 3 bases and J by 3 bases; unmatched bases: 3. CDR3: CAISDPGLAGTDTQYF. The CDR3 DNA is TGTGCCATCAGTGATCCGGGACTAGCGGGAACAGATACGCAGTATTTT.

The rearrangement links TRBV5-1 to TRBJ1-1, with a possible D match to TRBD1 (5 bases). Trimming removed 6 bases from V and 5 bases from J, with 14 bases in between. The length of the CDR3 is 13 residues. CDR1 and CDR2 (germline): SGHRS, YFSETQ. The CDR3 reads CASTAQGMTEAFF. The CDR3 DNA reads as TGCGCCAGCACCGCTCAGGGTATGACTGAAGCTTTCTTT.

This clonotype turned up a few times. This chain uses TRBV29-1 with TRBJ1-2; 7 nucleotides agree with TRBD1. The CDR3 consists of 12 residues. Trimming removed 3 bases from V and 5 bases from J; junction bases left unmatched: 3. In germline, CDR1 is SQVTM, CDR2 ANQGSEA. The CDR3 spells CSVDARGYGYTF. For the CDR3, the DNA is TGCAGCGTTGATGCCAGGGGGTATGGCTACACCTTC. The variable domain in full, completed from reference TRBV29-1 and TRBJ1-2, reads SAVISQKPSRDICQRGTSLTIQCQVDSQVTMMFWYRQQPGQSLTLIATANQGSEATYESGFVIDKFPISRPNLTFSTLTVSNMSPEDSSIYLCSVDARGYGYTFGSGTRLTVV.

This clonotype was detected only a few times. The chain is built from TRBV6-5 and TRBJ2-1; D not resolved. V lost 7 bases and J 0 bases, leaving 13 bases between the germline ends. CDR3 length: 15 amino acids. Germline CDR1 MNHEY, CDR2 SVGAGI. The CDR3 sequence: CASTADTISYNEQFF. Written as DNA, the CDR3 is TGTGCCAGCACAGCAGACACCATCTCCTACAATGAGCAGTTCTTC.

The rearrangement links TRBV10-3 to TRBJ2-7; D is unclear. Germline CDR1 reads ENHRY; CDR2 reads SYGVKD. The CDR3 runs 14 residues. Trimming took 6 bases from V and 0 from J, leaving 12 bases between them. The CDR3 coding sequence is TGTGCCATCAGGGGAACAGAGAGCTCCTACGAGCAGTACTTC. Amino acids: CAIRGTESSYEQYF.